The rows below give T cell receptor beta chains drawn from one sample of a study of cytomegalovirus exposure and HLA in healthy donors. Profiling relied on immunoSEQ multiplex PCR, and the TCRdb table lists in-frame clones only, not all of them. The sample carries 200,000 to 300,000 clones, less than 95% recorded once. The source material was PBMCs. All receptors come from a woman younger than 45 in good health and CMV-seronegative. Each CDR3 is given without its conserved first and last residue. The order of the fields is J gene, D gene, V gene, CDR3 protein. D genes are given only for firm matches.

>TRBJ2-5|-|TRBV7-6
ASSLGKETQY
>TRBJ1-2|TRBD1|TRBV6-5
ASSDRDGYT
>TRBJ2-3|TRBD2|TRBV30
AWSALSQTSGSSTDTQY
>TRBJ2-2|TRBD2|TRBV9
ASSPRAGVDTGELF
>TRBJ2-7|-|TRBV5-1
ASSLGAVDGQQY
>TRBJ2-2|-|TRBV7-2
ASSLSGATGELF
>TRBJ1-4|-|TRBV14
ASSHLEPNEKLF
>TRBJ2-1|-|TRBV4-3
ASSRGDPRPNNEQF
>TRBJ2-7|-|TRBV29-1
SVEVWDEQY
>TRBJ2-7|-|TRBV10-3
AISELGSSTLYEQY
>TRBJ1-2|TRBD1|TRBV10-3
AISIGQGAHGYT
>TRBJ2-7|TRBD2|TRBV7-2
ASSPGTRVLEQY
>TRBJ2-1|TRBD2|TRBV10-3
AAGTSGINNEQF
>TRBJ1-5|-|TRBV7-8
ASSSKVRPGNQPQH
>TRBJ2-7|-|TRBV30
AWSVGLVNYEQY
>TRBJ2-7|-|TRBV28
ASFSNQVGLYEQY
>TRBJ2-3|TRBD2|TRBV2
ASSEPGLAGGPGTDTQY
>TRBJ1-2|-|TRBV4-3
ASSQAWTAAVYGYT
>TRBJ2-7|-|TRBV2
ASSDSPYEQY
>TRBJ2-7|TRBD1|TRBV2
ASSGQGGYEQY
>TRBJ2-7|-|TRBV5-1
ASSFLFSYEQY